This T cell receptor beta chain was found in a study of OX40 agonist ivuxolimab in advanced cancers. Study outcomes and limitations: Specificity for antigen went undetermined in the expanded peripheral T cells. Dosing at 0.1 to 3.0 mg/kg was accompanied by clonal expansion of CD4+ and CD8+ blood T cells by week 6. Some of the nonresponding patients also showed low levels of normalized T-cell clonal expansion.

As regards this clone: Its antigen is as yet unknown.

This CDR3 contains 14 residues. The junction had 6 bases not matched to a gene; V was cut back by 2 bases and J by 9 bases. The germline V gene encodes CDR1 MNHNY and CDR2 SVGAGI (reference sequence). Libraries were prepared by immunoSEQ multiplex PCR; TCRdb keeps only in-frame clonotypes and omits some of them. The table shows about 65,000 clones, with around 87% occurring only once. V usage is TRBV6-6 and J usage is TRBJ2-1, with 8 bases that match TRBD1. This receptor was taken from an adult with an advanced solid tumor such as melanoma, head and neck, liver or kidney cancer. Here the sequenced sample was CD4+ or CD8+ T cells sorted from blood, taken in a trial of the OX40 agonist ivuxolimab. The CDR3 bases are TGTGCCAGCAGTTACCAGGGGGCTTCTGGTGAGCAGTTCTTC. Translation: CASSYQGASGEQFF.